This T cell receptor beta chain was obtained from a study of cytomegalovirus exposure and HLA in healthy donors. Study results and caveats: CMV serostatus stood as the only immune exposure information on hand. TCR beta V- and J-gene trimming, according to a later analysis, was linked to a missense DCLRE1C variant. A list of 164 TCR beta chains associated with cytomegalovirus was given.

The V and J ends lost 0 bases and 6 bases respectively, with 15 bases between them. Germline lookup yields CDR1 SGDLS and CDR2 YYNGEE. There are 16 residues in the CDR3. At sampling all donors were nominally healthy, likely with unrecorded immune exposures. As for this clone: Its antigen is undetermined.

Both 60 Vbeta primers and 13 Jbeta primers went into the PCR. Measured with immunoSEQ multiplex PCR; TCRdb has only the in-frame clones, and not every one. There are 99,000 or so clones in the sample; about three quarters occur only once, and 5.8% lies in the top ten. Material: PBMCs. The chain combines TRBV9 with TRBJ2-2; D not resolved. The sequence derives from a man between 60 and 75 years old in good health and CMV-seropositive. CDR3 sequence reads: CASSVARTRLAGELFF. CDR3 in DNA: TGTGCCAGCAGCGTAGCACGAACTCGACTTGCCGGGGAGCTGTTTTTT.